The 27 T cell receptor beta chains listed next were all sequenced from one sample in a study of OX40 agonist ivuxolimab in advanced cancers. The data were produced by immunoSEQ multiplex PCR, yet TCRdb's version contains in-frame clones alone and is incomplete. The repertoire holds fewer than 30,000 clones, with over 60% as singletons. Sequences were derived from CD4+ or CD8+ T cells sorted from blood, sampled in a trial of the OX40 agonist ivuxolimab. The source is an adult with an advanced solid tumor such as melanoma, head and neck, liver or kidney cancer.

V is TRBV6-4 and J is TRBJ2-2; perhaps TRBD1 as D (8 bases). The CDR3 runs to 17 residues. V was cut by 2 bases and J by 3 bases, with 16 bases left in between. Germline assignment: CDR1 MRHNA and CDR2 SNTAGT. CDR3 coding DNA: TGTGCCAGCAGTGACCAAGACAGGGGAGGGCACACCGGGGAGCTGTTTTTT. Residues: CASSDQDRGGHTGELFF.

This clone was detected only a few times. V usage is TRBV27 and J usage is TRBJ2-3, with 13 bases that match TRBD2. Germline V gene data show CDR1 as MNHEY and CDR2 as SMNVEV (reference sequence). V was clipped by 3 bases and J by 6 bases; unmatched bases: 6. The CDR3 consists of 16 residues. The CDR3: CASSFTSGGASDTQYF. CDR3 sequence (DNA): TGTGCCAGCAGTTTTACTAGCGGGGGGGCCTCGGATACGCAGTATTTT.

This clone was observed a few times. The DNA of the CDR3 is TGTGCCAGCAGCTATCGGCCATTGGGCGGGGACACCGGGGAGCTGTTTTTT. This gives the protein CASSYRPLGGDTGELFF. The chain uses TRBV11-2 and TRBJ2-2; D possibly corresponds to TRBD2 (6 bases). Trimming stripped 4 bases from V and 3 bases from J, with 18 bases between. There are 17 residues in the CDR3. Germline values: CDR1 SGHAT, CDR2 FQNNGV.

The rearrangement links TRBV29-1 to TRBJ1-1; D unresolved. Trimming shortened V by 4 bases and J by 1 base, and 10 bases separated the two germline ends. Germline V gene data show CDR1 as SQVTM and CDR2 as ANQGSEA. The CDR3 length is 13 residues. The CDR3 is CSVAAPSNTEAFF. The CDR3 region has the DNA TGCAGCGTTGCGGCCCCGTCGAACACTGAAGCTTTCTTT.

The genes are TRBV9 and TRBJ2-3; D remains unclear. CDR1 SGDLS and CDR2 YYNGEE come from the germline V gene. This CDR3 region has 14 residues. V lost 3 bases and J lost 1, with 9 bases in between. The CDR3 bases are TGTGCCAGCAGCGCCCTCGGAGGCACAGATACGCAGTATTTT. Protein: CASSALGGTDTQYF.

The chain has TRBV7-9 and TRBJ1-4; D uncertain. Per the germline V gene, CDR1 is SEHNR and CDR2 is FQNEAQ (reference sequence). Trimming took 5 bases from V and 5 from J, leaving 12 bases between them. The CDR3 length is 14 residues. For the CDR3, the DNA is TGTGCCAGCAGCCTTGCGGAGGCCAATGAAAAACTGTTTTTT. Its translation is CASSLAEANEKLFF. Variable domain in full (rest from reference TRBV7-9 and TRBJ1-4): DTGVSQNPRHKITKRGQNVTFRCDPISEHNRLYWYRQTLGQGPEFLTYFQNEAQLEKSRLLSDRFSAERPKGSFSTLEIQRTEQGDSAMYLCASSLAEANEKLFFGSGTQLSVL.

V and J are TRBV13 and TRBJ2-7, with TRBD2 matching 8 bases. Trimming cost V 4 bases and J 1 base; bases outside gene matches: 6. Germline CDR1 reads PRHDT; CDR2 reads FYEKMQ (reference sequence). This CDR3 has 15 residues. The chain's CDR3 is CASSSPGLGSYEQYF. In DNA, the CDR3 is TGTGCCAGCAGCTCGCCGGGACTAGGATCCTACGAGCAGTACTTC. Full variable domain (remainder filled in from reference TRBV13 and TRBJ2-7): AAGVIQSPRHLIKEKRETATLKCYPIPRHDTVYWYQQGPGQDPQFLISFYEKMQSDKGSIPDRFSAQQFSDYHSELNMSSLELGDSALYFCASSSPGLGSYEQYFGPGTRLTVT.

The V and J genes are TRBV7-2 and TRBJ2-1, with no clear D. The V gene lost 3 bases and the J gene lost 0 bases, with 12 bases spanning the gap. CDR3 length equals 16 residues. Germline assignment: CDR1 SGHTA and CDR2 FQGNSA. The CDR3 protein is CASSFSGQASYNEQFF. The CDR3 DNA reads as TGTGCCAGCAGCTTTTCGGGCCAAGCCTCCTACAATGAGCAGTTCTTC.

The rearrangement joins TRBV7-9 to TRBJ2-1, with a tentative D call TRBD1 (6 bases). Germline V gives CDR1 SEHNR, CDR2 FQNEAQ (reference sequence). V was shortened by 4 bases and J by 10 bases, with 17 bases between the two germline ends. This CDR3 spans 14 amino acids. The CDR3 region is CASSSMTDSREQFF. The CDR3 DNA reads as TGTGCCAGCAGCTCGATGACGGACAGTCGAGAGCAGTTCTTC.

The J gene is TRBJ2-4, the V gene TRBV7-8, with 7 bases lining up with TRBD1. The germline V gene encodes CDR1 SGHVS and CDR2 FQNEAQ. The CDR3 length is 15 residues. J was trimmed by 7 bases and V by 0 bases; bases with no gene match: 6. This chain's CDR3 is CASSLAVGDSNIQYF. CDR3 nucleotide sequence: TGTGCCAGCAGCTTAGCGGTCGGGGACAGCAACATTCAGTACTTC.

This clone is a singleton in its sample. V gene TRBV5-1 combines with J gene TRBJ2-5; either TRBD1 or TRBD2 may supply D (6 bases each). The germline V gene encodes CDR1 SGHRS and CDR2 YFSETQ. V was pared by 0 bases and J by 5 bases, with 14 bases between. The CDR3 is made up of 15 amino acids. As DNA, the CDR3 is TGCGCCAGCAGCTTGGAGAGGGGGGACTTTGAGACCCAGTACTTC. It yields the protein CASSLERGDFETQYF.

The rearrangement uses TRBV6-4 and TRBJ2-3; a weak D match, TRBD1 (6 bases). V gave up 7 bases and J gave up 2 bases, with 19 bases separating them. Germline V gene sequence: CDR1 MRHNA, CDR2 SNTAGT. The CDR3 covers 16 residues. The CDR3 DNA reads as TGTGCCAGCACAGAATCCCAGGGGCTTGACACAGATACGCAGTATTTT. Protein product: CASTESQGLDTDTQYF.

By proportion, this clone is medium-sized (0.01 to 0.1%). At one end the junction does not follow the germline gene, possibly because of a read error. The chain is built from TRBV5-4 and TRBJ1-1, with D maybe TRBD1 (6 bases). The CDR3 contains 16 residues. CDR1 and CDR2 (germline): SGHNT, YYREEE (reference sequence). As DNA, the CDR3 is TGTGCCAGCAGCTTGGCCCGGGGGGGGCTGAACGCTGAAGCTTTCTTT. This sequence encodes CASSLARGGLNAEAFF.

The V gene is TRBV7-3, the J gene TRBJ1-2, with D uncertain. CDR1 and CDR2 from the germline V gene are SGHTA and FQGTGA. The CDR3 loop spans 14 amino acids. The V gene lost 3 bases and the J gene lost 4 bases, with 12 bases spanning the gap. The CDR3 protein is CASSLMVAGYGYTF. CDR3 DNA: TGTGCCAGCAGCTTGATGGTGGCCGGCTATGGCTACACCTTC.

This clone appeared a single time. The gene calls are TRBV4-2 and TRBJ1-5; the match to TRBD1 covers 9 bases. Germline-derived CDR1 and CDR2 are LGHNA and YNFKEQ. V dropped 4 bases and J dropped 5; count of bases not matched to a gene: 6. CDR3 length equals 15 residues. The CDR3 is CASSPDRGNDQPQHF. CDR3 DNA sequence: TGTGCCAGCAGCCCGGACAGGGGAAATGATCAGCCCCAGCATTTT.

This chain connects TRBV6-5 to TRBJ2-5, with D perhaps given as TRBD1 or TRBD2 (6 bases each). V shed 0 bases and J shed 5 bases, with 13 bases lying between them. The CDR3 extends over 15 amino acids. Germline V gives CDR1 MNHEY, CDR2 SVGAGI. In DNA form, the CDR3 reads TGTGCCAGCAGTTACTCGGGGGGCCCGGGGGAGACCCAGTACTTC. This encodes CASSYSGGPGETQYF.

CDR3 loop: CASRADNTEAFF. As DNA, the CDR3 is TGTGCCAGCAGGGCAGATAACACTGAAGCTTTCTTT. The gene calls are TRBV7-9 and TRBJ1-1; D unresolved. Germline CDR1 and CDR2: SEHNR and FQNEAQ (reference sequence). The CDR3 spans 12 residues. Trimming removed 6 bases at V and 2 bases at J, with 7 bases between. Looking up the rest from reference TRBV7-9 and TRBJ1-1 gives the full variable domain: DTGVSQNPRHKITKRGQNVTFRCDPISEHNRLYWYRQTLGQGPEFLTYFQNEAQLEKSRLLSDRFSAERPKGSFSTLEIQRTEQGDSAMYLCASRADNTEAFFGQGTRLTVV.

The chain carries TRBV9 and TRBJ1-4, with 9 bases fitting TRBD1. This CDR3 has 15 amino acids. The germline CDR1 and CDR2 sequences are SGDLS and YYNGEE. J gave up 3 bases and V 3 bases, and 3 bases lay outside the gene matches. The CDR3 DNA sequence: TGTGCCAGCAGCGGACAGGGGGGCCCTAATGAAAAACTGTTTTTT. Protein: CASSGQGGPNEKLFF. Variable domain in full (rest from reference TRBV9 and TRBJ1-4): DSGVTQTPKHLITATGQRVTLRCSPRSGDLSVYWYQQSLDQGLQFLIQYYNGEERAKGNILERFSAQQFPDLHSELNLSSLELGDSALYFCASSGQGGPNEKLFFGSGTQLSVL.

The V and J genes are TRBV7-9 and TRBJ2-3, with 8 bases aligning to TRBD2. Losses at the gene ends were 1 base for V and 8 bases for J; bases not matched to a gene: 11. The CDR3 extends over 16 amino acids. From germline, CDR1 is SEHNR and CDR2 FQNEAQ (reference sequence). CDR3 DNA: TGTGCCAGCAGCTTAGATTTGCGGGGGGCCCGGGGTACGCAGTATTTT. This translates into CASSLDLRGARGTQYF.

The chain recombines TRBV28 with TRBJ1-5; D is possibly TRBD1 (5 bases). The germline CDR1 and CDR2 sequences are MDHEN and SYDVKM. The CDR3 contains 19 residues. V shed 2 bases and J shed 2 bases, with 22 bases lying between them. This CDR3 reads CASSLGGKWRAAGNQPQHF. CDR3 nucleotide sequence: TGTGCCAGCAGTTTAGGGGGAAAGTGGAGGGCGGCGGGCAATCAGCCCCAGCATTTT.

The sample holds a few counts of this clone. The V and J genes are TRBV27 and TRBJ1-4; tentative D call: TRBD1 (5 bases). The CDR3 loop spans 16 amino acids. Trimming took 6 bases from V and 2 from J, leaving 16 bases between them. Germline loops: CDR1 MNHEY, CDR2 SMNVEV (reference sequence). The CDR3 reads CASRGGSLLTNEKLFF. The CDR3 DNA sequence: TGTGCCAGCAGGGGGGGAAGTCTATTGACTAATGAAAAACTGTTTTTT.

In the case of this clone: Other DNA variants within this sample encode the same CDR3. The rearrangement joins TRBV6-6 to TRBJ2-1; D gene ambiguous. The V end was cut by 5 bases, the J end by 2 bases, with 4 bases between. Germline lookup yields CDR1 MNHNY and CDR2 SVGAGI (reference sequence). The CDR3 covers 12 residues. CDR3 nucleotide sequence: TGTGCCAGCAGTAGACCCTACAATGAGCAGTTCTTC. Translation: CASSRPYNEQFF.

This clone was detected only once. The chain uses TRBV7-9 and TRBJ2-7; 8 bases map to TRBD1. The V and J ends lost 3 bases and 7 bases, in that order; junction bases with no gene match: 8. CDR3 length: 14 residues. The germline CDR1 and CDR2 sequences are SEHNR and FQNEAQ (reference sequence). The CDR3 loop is CASSFTTGAAEQYF. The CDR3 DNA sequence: TGTGCCAGCAGCTTCACGACAGGGGCCGCTGAGCAGTACTTC. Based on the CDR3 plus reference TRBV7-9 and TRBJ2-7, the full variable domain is DTGVSQNPRHKITKRGQNVTFRCDPISEHNRLYWYRQTLGQGPEFLTYFQNEAQLEKSRLLSDRFSAERPKGSFSTLEIQRTEQGDSAMYLCASSFTTGAAEQYFGPGTRLTVT.

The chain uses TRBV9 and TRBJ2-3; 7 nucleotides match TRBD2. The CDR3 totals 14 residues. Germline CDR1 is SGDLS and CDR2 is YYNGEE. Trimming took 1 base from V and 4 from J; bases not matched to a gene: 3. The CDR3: CASSVSGAADTQYF. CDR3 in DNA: TGTGCCAGCAGCGTAAGCGGGGCGGCAGATACGCAGTATTTT.

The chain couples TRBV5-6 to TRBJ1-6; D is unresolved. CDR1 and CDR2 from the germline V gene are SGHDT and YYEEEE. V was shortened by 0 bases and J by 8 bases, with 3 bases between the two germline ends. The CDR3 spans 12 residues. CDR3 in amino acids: CASSLGDSPLHF. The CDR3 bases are TGTGCCAGCAGCTTGGGGGATTCACCCCTCCACTTT.

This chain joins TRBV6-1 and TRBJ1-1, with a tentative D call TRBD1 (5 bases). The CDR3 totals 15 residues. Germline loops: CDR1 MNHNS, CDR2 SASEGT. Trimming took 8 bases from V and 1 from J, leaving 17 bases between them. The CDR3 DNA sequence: TGTGCCAGCGCCCCAGGGTATCGTCCGAACACTGAAGCTTTCTTT. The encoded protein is CASAPGYRPNTEAFF.

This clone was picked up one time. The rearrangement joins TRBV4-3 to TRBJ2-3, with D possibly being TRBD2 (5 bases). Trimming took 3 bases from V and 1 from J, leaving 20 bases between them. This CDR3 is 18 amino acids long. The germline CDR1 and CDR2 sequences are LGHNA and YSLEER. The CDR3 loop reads CASSQSTLALRGTDTQYF. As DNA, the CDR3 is TGCGCCAGCAGCCAGTCAACTTTAGCCTTGAGGGGCACAGATACGCAGTATTTT.